Below, one T cell receptor (beta chain) is given with its context. The data were obtained in a study of blood T cell repertoires in COVID-19. Turning to the study itself: From T cells, B-cell-depleted T cells, or PBMCs came the material, which was cDNA or gDNA.

As processed by the authors: It was from reference gene primer amplification that nucleated cell counts were estimated. This table comes from immunoSEQ multiplex PCR, and its TCRdb copy is limited to in-frame clones, with some not included. V, J and clone size reflect that table, while D and trimming were determined from the DNA. The sample contains more than 250,000 clones, 70% to 90% of which appear only once. Grouping used clinical history reported by participants in a survey and questionnaire. All recovered Cohort 3 donors got two negative PCRs, got clearance, or saw symptom resolution. This receptor was taken from a woman aged 30 to 39 who had recovered from COVID-19. The sequencing input was PBMCs or T cells enriched from blood (not recorded which).

As DNA, the CDR3 is TGTGCCAGTACCACGACAGGGGCAAACACTGAAGCTTTCTTT. Translating gives CASTTTGANTEAFF. The chain couples TRBV19 to TRBJ1-1; TRBD1 aligns across 8 bases. This CDR3 has 14 residues. The germline gives CDR1 LNHDA, CDR2 SQIVND (reference sequence). The ends lost 7 bases at V and 2 bases at J; junction bases unmatched: 6.